This TCR beta chain comes out of a study of blood T cell repertoires in COVID-19. With 0 bases clipped from V and 3 bases from J, the junction kept 3 bases outside the gene matches. The CDR3 runs to 16 residues. CDR1 is SGHRS and CDR2 is YFSETQ in the germline V gene. Assay: immunoSEQ multiplex PCR; the TCRdb copy retains only in-frame clones and omits some. In the table there are 45,000 to 60,000 clones, approximately 87% of which are singletons. Sequencing was carried out using peripheral blood. The sequence was obtained from a human donor in a cohort sampled during active COVID-19. The J gene is TRBJ2-5, the V gene TRBV5-1, with 12 bases matching TRBD2. The CDR3 sequence: CASSLGLAGVEETQYF. The CDR3 nucleotides read TGCGCCAGCAGCTTGGGACTAGCGGGGGTAGAAGAGACCCAGTACTTC.